What follows are 23 T cell receptor beta chains derived from one specimen sequenced in a study of metastatic and nonmetastatic thyroid tumors. Not a single patient had been given any form of treatment at any point before undergoing thyroid surgery. TCRdb re-analyzed the PCR reads through MiXCR. Among around 20,000 clones, over 25% were seen once, and the ten largest hold 6.1%. The sample consisted of blood. Receptor source: a female donor with papillary thyroid cancer or a benign thyroid nodule (not recorded which). Some clones in this sample may be carry-over from other donors' samples.

CDR3 DNA: TGTGCCAGCAGTGAATCGGGACAGGGTAATTCACCCCTCCACTTT. This translates into CASSESGQGNSPLHF. The gene calls are TRBV6-1 and TRBJ1-6; 9 nucleotides line up with TRBD1. V trimming: 2 bases; J trimming: 6 bases; junction bases outside the gene matches: 2. The germline CDR1 and CDR2 sequences are MNHNS and SASEGT. This CDR3 region has 15 residues.

This clone has a handful of counts. At one end the junction does not follow the germline gene, possibly because of a read error. V usage is TRBV12-3 or TRBV12-4 and J usage is TRBJ1-1; the D gene is possibly TRBD1 (5 bases). The CDR3 runs 15 residues. CDR3: CAGRLETGTNTEDLF. The CDR3 DNA reads TGTGCCGGCAGACTAGAGACCGGGACGAACACTGAAGATTTATTT.

The sample holds many counts of this clone. The missing conserved phenylalanine or tryptophan at the end of this CDR3 makes a read error likely. The CDR3 region is CASSLKGQGNQPQYL. In DNA form, the CDR3 reads TGTGCCAGCAGTCTAAAAGGACAGGGCAATCAGCCCCAGTATCTT. This chain connects TRBV14 to TRBJ1-5; the match to TRBD1 covers 8 bases. The DNA end lines up better with TRBJ2-3; the J call may be wrong. There are 15 residues in the CDR3. From germline, CDR1 is SGHDN and CDR2 FVKESK.

This clone is labeled large. The V call is TRBV6-1, the J call TRBJ2-7, with 10 bases lining up with TRBD2. With V trimmed by 6 bases and J by 4 bases, 9 bases remained unmatched. There are 15 residues in the CDR3. Germline loops: CDR1 MNHNS, CDR2 SASEGT. CDR3 amino acids: CASRQPSGSRYEQYF. CDR3 nucleotides: TGTGCCAGCAGACAACCTAGCGGGAGTAGGTACGAGCAGTACTTC.

This clone was counted at least ten times. The chain joins TRBV18 to TRBJ2-3; D possibly matches TRBD1 or TRBD2 (6 bases each). Germline loops: CDR1 KGHSH, CDR2 LQKENI. This CDR3 region has 14 residues. V dropped 6 bases and J dropped 2 bases, with 12 bases sitting between them. The CDR3 loop reads CASSRGGNTDTQYF. The CDR3 nucleotides are TGTGCCAGCTCCCGAGGGGGGAACACAGATACGCAGTATTTT.

The rearrangement uses TRBV2 and TRBJ2-7; 9 nucleotides align to TRBD1. The CDR3 covers 14 residues. The germline V gene encodes CDR1 SNHLY and CDR2 FYNNEI. V was pared by 2 bases and J by 7 bases, with 6 bases of the junction left unmatched. The CDR3 is CASSEQTGTGEQYF. CDR3 bases: TGTGCCAGCAGTGAACAGACAGGGACAGGGGAGCAGTACTTC.

This chain links TRBV7-9 with TRBJ2-5; unclear D gene. Per germline, CDR1 SEHNR and CDR2 FQNEAQ (reference sequence). The V and J ends lost 6 bases and 2 bases respectively, with 10 bases between them. The CDR3 has 13 amino acids. The CDR3 nucleotides read TGTGCCAGCAGTCTCCCTGGTCAAGAGACCCAGTACTTC. Protein sequence: CASSLPGQETQYF.

This clone came up once. The chain joins TRBV20-1 to TRBJ1-1; tentative D call: TRBD1 (6 bases). Trimming took off 1 base at V and 1 base at J, with 10 bases between the two ends. Per the germline V gene, CDR1 is DFQATT and CDR2 is SNEGSKA (reference sequence). This CDR3 region has 14 residues. CDR3: CSARGQTGNTEAFF. Here the CDR3 DNA reads TGCAGTGCTAGAGGGCAGACAGGGAACACTGAAGCTTTCTTT.

Many counts were recorded for this clone. V gene TRBV9 combines with J gene TRBJ2-7; D is unclear. Trimming cost V 3 bases and J 3 bases, with 13 bases left between them. In germline, CDR1 is SGDLS, CDR2 YYNGEE. CDR3 length: 14 amino acids. CDR3 bases: TGTGCCAGCAGCGAACGTGCGGATAACTACGAGCAGTACTTC. As protein: CASSERADNYEQYF.

Many counts were recorded for this clone. This sequence joins TRBV20-1 and TRBJ1-3; a possible D gene is TRBD1 (6 bases). The CDR3 loop spans 15 amino acids. With 6 bases removed from V and 0 bases from J, the gap between germline ends came to 15 bases. Germline loops: CDR1 DFQATT, CDR2 SNEGSKA (reference sequence). CDR3 residues: CSAADSKSSGNTIYF. CDR3 DNA sequence: TGCAGTGCCGCGGACAGTAAAAGCTCTGGAAACACCATATATTTT.

V and J are TRBV7-3 and TRBJ1-2; D gene uncertain. Germline V gene sequence: CDR1 SGHTA, CDR2 FQGTGA. The CDR3 runs to 13 residues. Trimming cost V 8 bases and J 4 bases, with 14 bases left between them. The CDR3 bases are TGTGCCAGCGCCAATGGTGGAGTCTATGGCTACACCTTC. Translating gives CASANGGVYGYTF.

V usage is TRBV20-1 and J usage is TRBJ2-7; maybe TRBD2 (6 bases). Per germline, CDR1 DFQATT and CDR2 SNEGSKA (reference sequence). There are 12 residues in the CDR3. V was pared by 0 bases and J by 3 bases, with 6 bases between. This chain's CDR3 is CSARERDYEQYF. CDR3 bases: TGCAGTGCTAGAGAGCGGGACTACGAGCAGTACTTC.

The gene calls are TRBV3-1 and TRBJ2-3; D possibly matches TRBD1 or TRBD2 (5 bases each). The CDR3 runs 14 residues. Trimming removed 3 bases at V and 1 base at J, with 8 bases between. Looked up from germline, CDR1 is LGHDT and CDR2 is YNNKEL (reference sequence). CDR3 bases: TGTGCCAGCAGCCACCGGGACCGCACAGATACGCAGTATTTT. It is translated as CASSHRDRTDTQYF.

This clone was observed at least ten times. A much larger clone differs by one base, so this may be a read error. V and J are TRBV6-5 and TRBJ1-2; D remains ambiguous. This CDR3 has 15 residues. Germline CDR1 and CDR2: MNHEY and SVGAGI. The DNA for the CDR3 is TGCGCCAGCAGTTACTCGAGGTTGCGCAACTATGGCTACACCTTC. Protein sequence: CASSYSRLRNYGYTF.

This CDR3 reads CASSYRGDNEQFF. The CDR3 DNA reads TGTGCCAGCAGTTACCGGGGCGACAATGAGCAGTTCTTC. This chain joins TRBV6-2 or TRBV6-3 and TRBJ2-1; D might be TRBD1 or TRBD2, each matching 5 bases. Trimming shortened V by 2 bases and J by 5 bases, and 7 bases separated the two germline ends. There are 13 residues in the CDR3. Per germline, CDR1 MNHEY and CDR2 SVGEGT.

This clone is termed medium-sized (0.01 to 0.1%). The germline gene is not matched at one end of the junction; a read error may be the cause. The genes are TRBV6-1 and TRBJ1-5; TRBD1 aligns across 8 bases. The CDR3 consists of 14 residues. Germline CDR1 MNHNS, CDR2 SASEGT. The CDR3 spells CASREDREGQPQHF. The DNA for the CDR3 is TGTGCCAGCCGTGAGGACAGGGAGGGACAGCCCCAGCATTTT.

This clone was seen many times. A much larger clone differs by one base, so this may be a read error. CDR3 coding DNA: TGTGCCAGCAGTTACTCAGCGGGGGGGAGGGCAGGGCCCACTGAAGCTCTCTTT. This gives the protein CASSYSAGGRAGPTEALF. The gene calls are TRBV6-5 and TRBJ1-1; a possible D gene is TRBD1 (5 bases). The CDR3 runs 18 residues. CDR1 is MNHEY and CDR2 is SVGAGI in the germline V gene.

Within the sample, this clone is medium-sized. This sample also contains other DNA sequences that code for the same CDR3. The V and J genes are TRBV10-3 and TRBJ2-2; D tentatively reads TRBD1 or TRBD2 (5 bases each). Germline V gene data show CDR1 as ENHRY and CDR2 as SYGVKD. V was cut by 4 bases and J by 5 bases, with 8 bases left in between. This CDR3 is built from 13 residues. For the CDR3, the DNA is TGTGCCATCAGTGTAGAGGGGACCGGGGAGCTGTTTTTT. The encoded protein is CAISVEGTGELFF.

This clone appeared a few times. The V and J genes are TRBV6-1 and TRBJ1-5, with no clear D. This CDR3 is built from 16 residues. Per germline, CDR1 MNHNS and CDR2 SASEGT. The chain's CDR3 is CFSIEFMGNSNQPQHF. CDR3 DNA sequence: TGTTTCAGCATTGAATTCATGGGGAATAGCAATCAGCCCCAGCATTTT.

Sample share makes this clone medium-sized. The V call is TRBV6-1, the J call TRBJ2-2; 7 bases are shared with TRBD2. This CDR3 is built from 14 residues. With 8 bases clipped from V and 3 bases from J, the junction kept 6 bases outside the gene matches. The germline V gene has CDR1 MNHNS and CDR2 SASEGT. In DNA form, the CDR3 reads TGTGCCAGCCACTGGAGCGGGGACACCGGGGAGCTGTTTTTT. Amino acid sequence: CASHWSGDTGELFF.

The chain links TRBV20-1 to TRBJ2-7, with D unresolved. Germline CDR1 DFQATT, CDR2 SNEGSKA (reference sequence). V gave up 8 bases and J gave up 0 bases, with 14 bases separating them. This CDR3 region has 13 residues. In DNA, the CDR3 is TGCAGTCATAAGGCCAGGAGCTCCTACGAGCAGTACTTC. Its protein is CSHKARSSYEQYF.

This clone appeared many times. V usage is TRBV2 and J usage is TRBJ2-5; 8 nucleotides line up with TRBD2. The J segment lost 5 bases and the V segment lost 9 bases, leaving 8 bases of the junction unmatched. This CDR3 is built from 13 residues. Germline values: CDR1 SNHLY, CDR2 FYNNEI. Here the CDR3 reads CASGSSGSETQYF. The CDR3 region has the DNA TGTGCCAGTGGGTCGAGCGGGAGTGAGACCCAGTACTTC.

This clone was seen more than once but under ten times. The chain combines TRBV5-1 with TRBJ2-1; no clear D gene. CDR1 is SGHRS and CDR2 is YFSETQ in the germline V gene. The ends were cut back, 0 bases at V and 6 bases at J, with 16 bases in the middle. There are 16 residues in the CDR3. Here the CDR3 reads CASSLEQAARSNEQFF. The CDR3 DNA is TGCGCCAGCAGCTTGGAGCAGGCGGCACGCTCCAATGAGCAGTTCTTC. Using reference TRBV5-1 and TRBJ2-1 for the parts outside the CDR3, the full variable domain is KAGVTQTPRYLIKTRGQQVTLSCSPISGHRSVSWYQQTPGQGLQFLFEYFSETQRNKGNFPGRFSGRQFSNSRSEMNVSTLELGDSALYLCASSLEQAARSNEQFFGPGTRLTVL.